A single sample gave rise to the 28 T cell receptor beta chains below, sequenced in a study of blood T cell repertoires in COVID-19. TCRdb's table, derived via immunoSEQ multiplex PCR, lists solely in-frame clones and lacks some. The table shows around 140,000 clones, with 75% to 90% occurring only once. Sequenced material: peripheral blood. The origin of the receptors is a man aged 45-65 years with active or convalescent COVID-19.

The V gene is TRBV2, the J gene TRBJ2-7; 7 bases line up with TRBD2. This CDR3 spans 13 amino acids. Germline values: CDR1 SNHLY, CDR2 FYNNEI. Trimming cost V 7 bases and J 4 bases; bases outside gene matches: 7. As DNA, the CDR3 is TGTGCCAGCAAGGGTAGCGGGCTATACGAGCAGTACTTC. Amino acids: CASKGSGLYEQYF.

The rearrangement links TRBV7-2 to TRBJ1-3; D unclear. The CDR3 consists of 15 residues. Deletions cut 5 bases from V and 7 bases from J, with 18 bases between. Germline lookup yields CDR1 SGHTA and CDR2 FQGNSA. CDR3: CASSPTLRVENTIYF. CDR3 nucleotide sequence: TGTGCCAGCAGCCCCACCCTGAGGGTAGAGAACACCATATATTTT.

The gene calls are TRBV9 and TRBJ2-7; D call uncertain. The V end lost 3 bases, the J end lost 1 base, and 8 bases lay between the germline ends. The CDR3 totals 13 residues. The V gene's germline CDR1 is SGDLS and CDR2 YYNGEE. The CDR3 reads CASSGAPSYEQYF. The CDR3 bases are TGTGCCAGCAGCGGGGCCCCTTCCTACGAGCAGTACTTC.

This sequence joins TRBV6-5 and TRBJ2-2, with D perhaps TRBD1 (6 bases). The CDR3 contains 14 residues. The V end lost 7 bases, the J end lost 3 bases, and 12 bases lay between the germline ends. Germline-derived CDR1 and CDR2 are MNHEY and SVGAGI. The CDR3: CASKRAGDTGELFF. In nucleotides, the CDR3 is TGTGCCAGCAAAAGGGCAGGGGACACCGGGGAGCTGTTTTTT.

The CDR3 reads CASSSLYEQYF. The CDR3 nucleotides read TGTGCCAGCAGCTCCCTCTACGAGCAGTACTTC. V and J are TRBV5-6 and TRBJ2-7; no reliable D call. With 3 bases removed from V and 3 bases from J, the gap between germline ends came to 4 bases. Germline CDR1 is SGHDT and CDR2 is YYEEEE. CDR3 length: 11 residues.

V and J are TRBV19 and TRBJ2-7, with D possibly being TRBD2 (6 bases). This CDR3 has 15 amino acids. Germline CDR1 and CDR2: LNHDA and SQIVND (reference sequence). The V and J ends lost 5 bases and 6 bases respectively, with 20 bases between them. For the CDR3, the DNA is TGTGCCAGTAGTCCCCCGGGAGCGCCCATGGGCGAGCAGTACTTC. Translating it yields CASSPPGAPMGEQYF.

CDR3 nucleotide sequence: TGTGCCAGCCACCCACAGGGACCAAATTCACCCCTCCACTTT. Translating gives CASHPQGPNSPLHF. The J gene is TRBJ1-6, the V gene TRBV19; a possible D gene is TRBD1 (6 bases). The CDR3 consists of 14 residues. Per the germline V gene, CDR1 is LNHDA and CDR2 is SQIVND (reference sequence). The ends were cut back, 9 bases at V and 7 bases at J, with 16 bases in the middle.

The V call is TRBV27, the J call TRBJ1-5, with D hard to call. The CDR3 has 15 amino acids. V lost 2 bases and J lost 4, with 12 bases in between. The germline gives CDR1 MNHEY, CDR2 SMNVEV (reference sequence). CDR3 sequence (DNA): TGTGCCAGCAGTTTACTCGCAGGAAAGAATCAGCCCCAGCATTTT. This sequence encodes CASSLLAGKNQPQHF.

The chain employs TRBV2 and TRBJ2-1; TRBD2 might be the D (5 bases). This CDR3 is built from 12 residues. CDR1 is SNHLY, CDR2 FYNNEI, per germline. V dropped 6 bases and J dropped 8 bases, with 11 bases sitting between them. The CDR3 DNA is TGTGCCAGCAGACAGCTCGGGGATGAGCAGTTCTTC. Its protein product is CASRQLGDEQFF.

The genes are TRBV30 and TRBJ2-5; 8 bases agree with TRBD2. Germline values: CDR1 GTSNPN, CDR2 SVGIG (reference sequence). The junction had 12 bases not matched to a gene; V was cut back by 2 bases and J by 4 bases. This CDR3 contains 16 residues. CDR3 in amino acids: CAWSFLSRGGGETQYF. The CDR3 bases are TGTGCCTGGAGTTTTCTAAGCCGGGGGGGCGGAGAGACCCAGTACTTC.

The gene calls are TRBV9 and TRBJ2-2; 8 bases fit TRBD2. CDR3 size: 15 residues. Germline V gene data show CDR1 as SGDLS and CDR2 as YYNGEE. The ends lost 0 bases at V and 6 bases at J; junction bases unmatched: 4. The CDR3 DNA sequence: TGTGCCAGCAGCGTAGCAGCGGGGGTCCCCGGGGAGCTGTTTTTT. Translating it yields CASSVAAGVPGELFF.

This rearrangement joins TRBV5-1 to TRBJ2-7, with D tentatively TRBD2 (6 bases). In germline, CDR1 is SGHRS, CDR2 YFSETQ. V lost 4 bases and J 3 bases, leaving 20 bases between the germline ends. The CDR3 spans 16 residues. CDR3 sequence: CASSVNQGSGGYEQYF. Here the CDR3 DNA reads TGCGCCAGCAGCGTAAACCAGGGCTCCGGGGGCTACGAGCAGTACTTC. The full variable domain, completed using reference TRBV5-1 and TRBJ2-7, is KAGVTQTPRYLIKTRGQQVTLSCSPISGHRSVSWYQQTPGQGLQFLFEYFSETQRNKGNFPGRFSGRQFSNSRSEMNVSTLELGDSALYLCASSVNQGSGGYEQYFGPGTRLTVT.

V usage is TRBV29-1 and J usage is TRBJ2-1; the match to TRBD2 covers 14 bases. J lost 6 bases, V lost 6 bases, and 4 bases had no gene match. The CDR3 contains 14 residues. Germline assignment: CDR1 SQVTM and CDR2 ANQGSEA. CDR3 amino acids: CSVETSGRVNEQFF. Written as DNA, the CDR3 is TGCAGCGTCGAGACTAGCGGGAGGGTCAATGAGCAGTTCTTC.

The chain employs TRBV6-2 or TRBV6-3 and TRBJ1-5, with no clear D. Germline assignment: CDR1 MNHEY and CDR2 SVGEGT. V was shortened by 5 bases and J by 0 bases, with 11 bases between the two germline ends. The CDR3 runs to 15 residues. CDR3 sequence reads: CASSTGIVSNQPQHF. For the CDR3, the DNA is TGTGCCAGCAGTACCGGGATAGTTAGCAATCAGCCCCAGCATTTT.

The chain has TRBV29-1 and TRBJ2-7; 10 nucleotides line up with TRBD2. After removal of 5 bases from V and 2 bases from J, the junction contained 6 bases not matched to a gene. The CDR3 spans 14 residues. Looked up from germline, CDR1 is SQVTM and CDR2 is ANQGSEA. CDR3: CSVWSGGAPYEQYF. In nucleotides, the CDR3 is TGCAGCGTTTGGAGCGGGGGGGCGCCCTACGAGCAGTACTTC.

CDR3 loop: CASSDGQGTGQPQHF. The DNA of the CDR3 is TGTGCCAGCAGTGACGGACAGGGGACGGGTCAGCCCCAGCATTTT. The chain joins TRBV2 to TRBJ1-5; TRBD1 matches at 9 bases. Trimming cost V 3 bases and J 6 bases; bases outside gene matches: 6. The CDR3 is made up of 15 amino acids. Per germline, CDR1 SNHLY and CDR2 FYNNEI.

The chain recombines TRBV5-6 with TRBJ2-2; 8 nucleotides line up with TRBD2. Germline CDR1 SGHDT, CDR2 YYEEEE. Germline trimming cut 4 bases from V and 7 bases from J; bases unmatched to any gene: 9. This CDR3 spans 15 amino acids. The CDR3 coding sequence is TGTGCCAGCAGCCCCCGACGGGGGGGCTTCGGGGAGCTGTTTTTT. It is translated as CASSPRRGGFGELFF.

The chain links TRBV4-1 to TRBJ1-5; D call uncertain. Per germline, CDR1 MGHRA and CDR2 YSYEKL. The CDR3 loop spans 19 amino acids. V was shortened by 0 bases and J by 0 bases, with 18 bases between the two germline ends. The CDR3 DNA is TGCGCCAGCAGCCAAGACCGGGGTTGGGAATCCTATAGCAATCAGCCCCAGCATTTT. Its translation is CASSQDRGWESYSNQPQHF.

The rearrangement joins TRBV19 to TRBJ2-1, with 15 bases aligning to TRBD2. The CDR3 spans 14 residues. Germline CDR1 reads LNHDA; CDR2 reads SQIVND (reference sequence). V was clipped by 5 bases and J by 11 bases; unmatched bases: 4. Written as DNA, the CDR3 is TGTGCCAGTAGTCTCGGGACTAGCGGGGGGCAGCAGTTCTTC. Protein sequence: CASSLGTSGGQQFF.

J is TRBJ2-5 and V is TRBV6-1, with 16 bases fitting TRBD2. This CDR3 has 17 residues. J lost 2 bases, V lost 3 bases, and 3 bases had no gene match. CDR1 and CDR2 from the germline V gene are MNHNS and SASEGT. The CDR3 spells CASSEGLAGGGQETQYF. The CDR3 nucleotides are TGTGCCAGCAGTGAGGGACTAGCGGGAGGGGGGCAAGAGACCCAGTACTTC.

V usage is TRBV18 and J usage is TRBJ2-5; possible D gene TRBD1, 6 bases. The CDR3 spans 14 residues. Trimming removed 3 bases at V and 1 base at J, with 9 bases between. Germline V gives CDR1 KGHSH, CDR2 LQKENI. CDR3: CASSPRDIQETQYF. CDR3 sequence (DNA): TGTGCCAGCTCACCTCGGGACATCCAAGAGACCCAGTACTTC.

V is TRBV25-1 and J is TRBJ2-3, with TRBD2 matching over 7 bases. There are 14 residues in the CDR3. Germline CDR1 MGHDK, CDR2 SYGVNS. V trimming: 6 bases; J trimming: 6 bases; junction bases outside the gene matches: 9. The CDR3 sequence: CASRGRLATDTQYF. The CDR3 nucleotides read TGTGCCAGCAGGGGGAGACTAGCAACCGATACGCAGTATTTT.

This chain links TRBV19 with TRBJ2-7, with 10 nucleotides matching TRBD1. The CDR3 length is 12 residues. V was clipped by 6 bases and J by 6 bases; unmatched bases: 2. From germline, CDR1 is LNHDA and CDR2 SQIVND (reference sequence). The CDR3 coding sequence is TGTGCCAGTAGAAGGACAGGGGGCGAGCAGTACTTC. Protein product: CASRRTGGEQYF.

The chain combines TRBV6-1 with TRBJ2-2; TRBD2 agrees at 7 bases. This CDR3 spans 17 amino acids. Germline V gives CDR1 MNHNS, CDR2 SASEGT. The junction had 10 bases not matched to a gene; V was cut back by 1 base and J by 5 bases. CDR3 sequence: CASSEGLAPARTGELFF. The CDR3 DNA is TGTGCCAGCAGTGAAGGACTAGCTCCCGCGAGGACCGGGGAGCTGTTTTTT.

The V gene is TRBV4-3, the J gene TRBJ2-7; 9 bases line up with TRBD1. J was trimmed by 3 bases and V by 0 bases; bases with no gene match: 6. This CDR3 has 16 residues. The germline CDR1 and CDR2 sequences are LGHNA and YSLEER. This CDR3 reads CASSQDWGQGFYEQYF. The DNA of the CDR3 is TGCGCCAGCAGCCAAGATTGGGGACAGGGTTTCTACGAGCAGTACTTC.

This clone was observed a single time. The chain carries TRBV5-1 and TRBJ2-1; tentative D call: TRBD1 (6 bases). V shed 4 bases and J shed 8 bases, with 13 bases lying between them. Germline CDR1 reads SGHRS; CDR2 reads YFSETQ. CDR3 length equals 13 residues. The CDR3 DNA is TGCGCCAGCAGCCCCACAGGGTGGGATGAGCAGTTCTTC. Residues: CASSPTGWDEQFF.

The CDR3 loop reads CASSYSRGYGEAFF. DNA of the CDR3: TGTGCCAGCAGTTACTCGCGGGGGTACGGTGAAGCTTTCTTT. This chain connects TRBV6-5 to TRBJ1-1; tentatively, D is TRBD1 (5 bases). CDR1 is MNHEY and CDR2 is SVGAGI in the germline V gene. The CDR3 is made up of 14 amino acids. V was trimmed by 0 bases and J by 7 bases, leaving 12 bases between them.

The V gene is TRBV10-3, the J gene TRBJ2-7; 8 nucleotides line up with TRBD2. Germline CDR1 and CDR2: ENHRY and SYGVKD. J gave up 5 bases and V 0 bases, and 9 bases lay outside the gene matches. CDR3 length equals 16 residues. The CDR3 region has the DNA TGTGCCATCAGTGAGTCTAGAGCGGGAGTACGCCACGAGCAGTACTTC. Its translation: CAISESRAGVRHEQYF.